Listed below are T cell receptor beta chains from one sample, sequenced in a study of T cells in Graves' hyperthyroidism and ophthalmopathy. TCRdb redid the calling of the multiplex PCR reads with MiXCR, one entry per CDR3 protein. The sample lists about 840,000 distinct CDR3 sequences, 35% to 45% occurring once. Source material: blood. The receptors originated from a man younger than 30 with Graves' hyperthyroidism. CDR3s include the opening cysteine and the closing phenylalanine or tryptophan. Each record gives: D gene, V gene, clone size, J gene, CDR3 length, CDR3 DNA, CDR3 protein. A D gene is named only where the DNA matches it firmly. Expanded clones are given a class, and other clones once, few, many or no size at all.

D: NA
V: TRBV19
size: NA
J: TRBJ2-2
length: 15
DNA: TGTGCCAGTAGTTGGCTGGACGGATTGACCGGGGAGCTGTTTTTT
CDR3: CASSWLDGLTGELFF

D: NA
V: TRBV20-1
size: many
J: TRBJ2-7
length: 13
DNA: TGCAGTGCTAGAGGGCCACACTCCTACGAGCAGTACTTC
CDR3: CSARGPHSYEQYF

D: TRBD1
V: TRBV4-1
size: once
J: TRBJ2-2
length: 16
DNA: TGTGCCAGCAGTGCCCGACAGGGGTTGGACACCGGGGAGCTGTTTTTT
CDR3: CASSARQGLDTGELFF

D: NA
V: TRBV12-3/TRBV12-4
size: NA
J: TRBJ1-1
length: 12
DNA: TGTGCCAGCAGCCGGGACGGGCCGACGGCTTTCTTT
CDR3: CASSRDGPTAFF

D: NA
V: TRBV7-2
size: many
J: TRBJ1-5
length: 16
DNA: TGTGCCAGCAGGCCCTCCGGGGGAAATAGCAATCAGCCCCAGCATTTT
CDR3: CASRPSGGNSNQPQHF

D: NA
V: TRBV15
size: many
J: TRBJ2-2
length: 17
DNA: TGTGCCACCAGCAGAGAAGGGAAAACGGGAAGATCCGGGGAGCTGTTTTTT
CDR3: CATSREGKTGRSGELFF

D: NA
V: TRBV7-9
size: many
J: TRBJ2-7
length: 13
DNA: TGTGCCAGCAGCTCTCCTTTAGGGCCCGAGCAGTACTTC
CDR3: CASSSPLGPEQYF

D: TRBD1
V: TRBV9
size: NA
J: TRBJ1-4
length: 14
DNA: TGTGCCAGCAGCGAGACAGGGGATGTTGAAAAACTGTTTTTT
CDR3: CASSETGDVEKLFF

D: TRBD2
V: TRBV25-1
size: many
J: TRBJ2-2
length: 15
DNA: TGTGCCAGCAGTGTGGGGGAGGGGATTACCGGGGAGCTGTTTTTT
CDR3: CASSVGEGITGELFF

D: TRBD1
V: TRBV7-3
size: few
J: TRBJ2-7
length: 14
DNA: TGTGCCAGCAGCTTGACAGGGATTTCCTACGAGCAGTACTTC
CDR3: CASSLTGISYEQYF

D: NA
V: TRBV5-1
size: many
J: TRBJ2-2
length: 14
DNA: TGCGCCAGCAGCTTGGCCCGCGGGACCGGGGAGCTGTTTTTT
CDR3: CASSLARGTGELFF

D: NA
V: TRBV20-1
size: few
J: TRBJ2-7
length: 15
DNA: TGCAGTGCTAATCCGACGGAAGGGGAGTACCACGAGCAGTACTTC
CDR3: CSANPTEGEYHEQYF

D: NA
V: TRBV10-3
size: NA
J: TRBJ2-7
length: 16
DNA: TGTGCCAGCAGTTCATCGACTAGTCTACACTCCTACGAGCAGTACTTC
CDR3: CASSSSTSLHSYEQYF

D: NA
V: TRBV11-2
size: NA
J: TRBJ2-7
length: 13
DNA: TGTGCCAGCAGCTTAGTCAGGTATCGCGAGCAGTACTTC
CDR3: CASSLVRYREQYF

D: NA
V: TRBV2
size: many
J: TRBJ1-4
length: 14
DNA: TGTGCCAGCAGACTACAGGCTTTGGGTGAAAAACTGTTTTTT
CDR3: CASRLQALGEKLFF

D: TRBD1
V: TRBV12-3/TRBV12-4
size: NA
J: TRBJ1-1
length: 14
DNA: TGTGCCAGCTCAACATGGACAGGGCATGCTGAAGCTTTCTTT
CDR3: CASSTWTGHAEAFF

D: NA
V: TRBV13
size: NA
J: TRBJ2-5
length: 16
DNA: TGTGCCAGCAGCCCCCGTGGAGGTCGAGAAGGAGGGACCCAGTACTTC
CDR3: CASSPRGGREGGTQYF

D: NA
V: TRBV7-9
size: many
J: TRBJ2-7
length: 14
DNA: TGTGCCAGCAGCTTCGAGACAGAGACCTACGAGCAGTACTTC
CDR3: CASSFETETYEQYF

D: NA
V: TRBV27
size: NA
J: TRBJ1-2
length: 15
DNA: TGTGCCAGCAGTTTATCGGCAGAGGACCCCTATGGCTACACCTTC
CDR3: CASSLSAEDPYGYTF

D: NA
V: TRBV19
size: NA
J: TRBJ2-7
length: 14
DNA: TGTGCCAGTAGTATAGCGGGATGGACCTACGAGCAGTACTTC
CDR3: CASSIAGWTYEQYF

D: TRBD1
V: TRBV29-1
size: NA
J: TRBJ1-2
length: 14
DNA: TGCAGCGTTCACAGGGGGCCCTCTCTATGGGGCTACACCTTC
CDR3: CSVHRGPSLWGYTF

D: TRBD2
V: TRBV7-2
size: many
J: TRBJ2-2
length: 16
DNA: TGTGCCAGCAGTCACCGGCGCGGCGGGAGGACCGGGGAGCTGTTTTTT
CDR3: CASSHRRGGRTGELFF

D: NA
V: TRBV7-2
size: NA
J: TRBJ2-2
length: 18
DNA: TGTGCCAGCAGCTTAGATCAATCGAGGGTAGCAATCACCGGGGAGCTGTTTTTT
CDR3: CASSLDQSRVAITGELFF

D: NA
V: TRBV7-3
size: NA
J: TRBJ2-7
length: 14
DNA: TGTGCCAGCAGCTTAGGGGACATCTTCTACGGGCAGTACTTC
CDR3: CASSLGDIFYGQYF

D: NA
V: TRBV4-1
size: few
J: TRBJ1-1
length: 14
DNA: TGCGCCAGCAGCCAAGAATGGGAGAACACTGAAGCTTTCTTT
CDR3: CASSQEWENTEAFF

D: TRBD2
V: TRBV10-3
size: NA
J: TRBJ2-5
length: 15
DNA: TGTGCCAGCAGCCCCCCTAGCGGGGGGTACGAGACCCAGTACTTC
CDR3: CASSPPSGGYETQYF

D: TRBD2
V: TRBV9
size: many
J: TRBJ2-2
length: 14
DNA: TGTGCCAGCAGCGACGAACTAGCGTACGGGGAGCTGTTTTTT
CDR3: CASSDELAYGELFF

D: NA
V: TRBV10-3
size: many
J: TRBJ2-2
length: 13
DNA: TGTGCCATCCTTGGAGAGAACACCGGGGAGCTGTTTTTT
CDR3: CAILGENTGELFF

D: TRBD2
V: TRBV12-3/TRBV12-4
size: NA
J: TRBJ2-5
length: 16
DNA: TGTGCCAGCAGTTTACTAGCGGGAGGCCAGGGAGAGACCCAGTACTTC
CDR3: CASSLLAGGQGETQYF

D: NA
V: TRBV4-1
size: many
J: TRBJ1-1
length: 13
DNA: TGTGCCAGCAGCCAAGACAGGAACACTGAAGCTTTCTTT
CDR3: CASSQDRNTEAFF

D: NA
V: TRBV10-3
size: once
J: TRBJ1-5
length: 15
DNA: TGTGCCAGCTCTCGCCAGTGGGGGAGCAATCAGCCCCAGCATTTT
CDR3: CASSRQWGSNQPQHF

D: NA
V: TRBV7-9
size: many
J: TRBJ2-6
length: 13
DNA: TGTGCCAGCCTTACGTCTGGGGCCAACGTCCTGACTTTC
CDR3: CASLTSGANVLTF

D: NA
V: TRBV9
size: few
J: TRBJ2-7
length: 14
DNA: TGTGCCAGCAGCGCAGCGGCAGGCTCCTACGAGCAGTACTTC
CDR3: CASSAAAGSYEQYF

D: NA
V: TRBV15
size: many
J: TRBJ1-6
length: 16
DNA: TGTGCCACCAGCCCCCGAAAGGACGCAGATAATTCACCCCTCCACTTT
CDR3: CATSPRKDADNSPLHF

D: NA
V: TRBV2
size: many
J: TRBJ1-1
length: 13
DNA: TGTGCCAGCAGTGAAGGGACAACCACTGAAGCTTTCTTT
CDR3: CASSEGTTTEAFF

D: NA
V: TRBV25-1
size: NA
J: TRBJ2-7
length: 13
DNA: TGTGCCAGCACCAAGGGAACAGCTTACGAGCAGTACTTC
CDR3: CASTKGTAYEQYF

D: TRBD1
V: TRBV5-4
size: few
J: TRBJ1-1
length: 17
DNA: TGTGCCAGCAGCCCGGCGGGACAGGGGGCTTGGGGCACTGAAGCTTTCTTT
CDR3: CASSPAGQGAWGTEAFF

D: TRBD1
V: TRBV7-2
size: few
J: TRBJ2-7
length: 15
DNA: TGTGCCAGCAGCGCCTCGGACAGGGGCGAGTACGAGCAGTACTTC
CDR3: CASSASDRGEYEQYF

D: TRBD2
V: TRBV5-1
size: few
J: TRBJ2-2
length: 16
DNA: TGCGCCAGCAGCCCCGTAGCGGGAGAAGGAACCGGGGAGCTGTTTTTT
CDR3: CASSPVAGEGTGELFF

D: NA
V: TRBV2
size: many
J: TRBJ2-7
length: 11
DNA: TGTGCCACCGAGGACGGCTACGAGCAGTACTTC
CDR3: CATEDGYEQYF

D: NA
V: TRBV11-2
size: NA
J: TRBJ1-2
length: 14
DNA: TGTGCCAGCACCTCGTTGACAGCTAACTATGGCTACACTTTC
CDR3: CASTSLTANYGYTF

D: NA
V: TRBV9
size: many
J: TRBJ1-2
length: 12
DNA: TGTGCCAGCAGCCCTCGGGGGGGCGGCTACACCTTC
CDR3: CASSPRGGGYTF